The 32 T cell receptor beta chains given below trace back to one sample, sequenced in a study of T cell responses to AZD1222 COVID-19 vaccine. Produced via immunoSEQ multiplex PCR; TCRdb's table is partial and in-frame only. The table includes under 150,000 clones, 90% to 95% detected once. The specimen comprised peripheral blood, sampled on day 0 of AZD1222 vaccination. The receptors derive from an adult in good health.

J is TRBJ2-1 and V is TRBV11-2, with a possible D match to TRBD2 (6 bases). CDR1 and CDR2 (germline): SGHAT, FQNNGV. Trimming shortened V by 3 bases and J by 10 bases, and 19 bases separated the two germline ends. The CDR3 extends over 15 amino acids. CDR3 in amino acids: CASSFRPRDHQEQFF. CDR3 nucleotide sequence: TGTGCCAGCAGCTTCAGACCGCGGGACCACCAGGAGCAGTTCTTC.

The CDR3 loop reads CASSPVGNTGELFF. CDR3 bases: TGTGCCAGCAGCCCGGTAGGGAACACCGGGGAGCTGTTTTTT. The chain combines TRBV14 with TRBJ2-2, with D unresolved. Trimming left V 4 bases short and J 1 base short, with 7 bases between. Per germline, CDR1 SGHDN and CDR2 FVKESK. CDR3 length equals 14 residues.

The chain recombines TRBV27 with TRBJ1-5, with D unclear. This CDR3 comprises 17 residues. Germline V gene sequence: CDR1 MNHEY, CDR2 SMNVEV (reference sequence). V lost 3 bases, J lost 1 base, and 16 bases lay in between. CDR3: CASSLFPPPKSNQPQHF. The CDR3 DNA follows: TGTGCCAGCAGTTTGTTCCCCCCCCCGAAGAGCAATCAGCCCCAGCATTTT.

The genes are TRBV2 and TRBJ1-5, with D unresolved. V was cut by 7 bases and J by 0 bases, with 7 bases left in between. Germline assignment: CDR1 SNHLY and CDR2 FYNNEI. The CDR3 has 13 amino acids. The CDR3 DNA sequence: TGTGCCAGCACCGGGAATAGCAATCAGCCCCAGCATTTT. Encoded protein: CASTGNSNQPQHF.

This chain joins TRBV19 and TRBJ2-1; no clear D. Deletions cut 3 bases from V and 6 bases from J, with 3 bases between. CDR1 is LNHDA and CDR2 is SQIVND in the germline V gene (reference sequence). The length of the CDR3 is 11 residues. CDR3 residues: CASSMGNEQFF. The CDR3 DNA reads as TGTGCCAGTAGTATGGGCAATGAGCAGTTCTTC.

V usage is TRBV7-2 and J usage is TRBJ1-1; perhaps TRBD1 as D (5 bases). With 1 base removed from V and 9 bases from J, the gap between germline ends came to 12 bases. Germline V gene sequence: CDR1 SGHTA, CDR2 FQGNSA. The CDR3 covers 13 residues. The CDR3 here is CASSLVSGDKAFF. Written as DNA, the CDR3 is TGTGCCAGCAGCTTAGTCTCGGGGGATAAAGCTTTCTTT.

This clone occurred a few times. The chain couples TRBV7-9 to TRBJ2-7; the D is unclear. This CDR3 has 12 amino acids. Per germline, CDR1 SEHNR and CDR2 FQNEAQ (reference sequence). V lost 7 bases, J lost 0 bases, and 7 bases lay in between. CDR3 protein: CASISNSYEQYF. As DNA, the CDR3 is TGTGCCAGCATCAGCAACTCCTACGAGCAGTACTTC.

The rearrangement uses TRBV18 and TRBJ2-5, with a tentative D call TRBD1 (6 bases). Looked up from germline, CDR1 is KGHSH and CDR2 is LQKENI. The CDR3 has 15 amino acids. With 3 bases removed from V and 1 base from J, the gap between germline ends came to 12 bases. For the CDR3, the DNA is TGTGCCAGCTCACCGCCAGGGGCCCCCCAAGAGACCCAGTACTTC. Encoded protein: CASSPPGAPQETQYF.

The J gene is TRBJ2-2, the V gene TRBV7-2, with TRBD2 identical over 9 bases. Germline V lookup: CDR1 SGHTA, CDR2 FQGNSA. This CDR3 comprises 16 residues. V gave up 1 base and J gave up 7 bases; unmatched junction bases: 7. The CDR3 reads CASSLGREGPGGELFF. Here the CDR3 DNA reads TGTGCCAGCAGCTTAGGGCGGGAGGGCCCCGGCGGGGAGCTGTTTTTT.

The chain recombines TRBV6-5 with TRBJ1-1, with D unclear. Germline assignment: CDR1 MNHEY and CDR2 SVGAGI. The V end lost 1 base, the J end lost 5 bases, and 11 bases lay between the germline ends. CDR3 length equals 14 residues. CDR3 loop: CASSYLGAQTEAFF. The CDR3 bases are TGTGCCAGCAGTTACTTGGGAGCCCAAACTGAAGCTTTCTTT.

J is TRBJ2-2 and V is TRBV6-5; 9 bases fit TRBD2. With 10 bases clipped from V and 5 bases from J, the junction kept 11 bases outside the gene matches. This CDR3 is built from 15 residues. The V gene's germline CDR1 is MNHEY and CDR2 SVGAGI. As DNA, the CDR3 is TGTGCCACAGAGATAGCGGGAGATGGGACCGGGGAGCTGTTTTTT. It codes for CATEIAGDGTGELFF.

The chain couples TRBV12-3 or TRBV12-4 to TRBJ1-5; unclear D gene. This CDR3 spans 11 amino acids. Trimming took 0 bases from V and 9 from J, leaving 3 bases between them. CDR3 sequence (DNA): TGTGCCAGCAGTTTAGCGCTGCCCCAGCATTTT. Amino acid sequence: CASSLALPQHF.

This clone showed up just a few times. V usage is TRBV7-2 and J usage is TRBJ2-1, with 7 bases identical to TRBD2. The germline CDR1 and CDR2 sequences are SGHTA and FQGNSA. This CDR3 contains 14 residues. V trimming: 2 bases; J trimming: 14 bases; junction bases outside the gene matches: 12. CDR3 amino acids: CASSLLGAGREKFF. CDR3 nucleotides: TGTGCCAGCAGCTTATTGGGAGCGGGGAGGGAGAAGTTCTTC.

The chain uses TRBV2 and TRBJ1-2, with D perhaps matching TRBD1 (5 bases). V was clipped by 5 bases and J by 0 bases, with 10 bases between them. Germline V gene lookup returns CDR1 SNHLY and CDR2 FYNNEI. The CDR3 sequence is 14 residues long. The CDR3 is CASSPDTSNYGYTF. DNA for the CDR3: TGTGCCAGCAGTCCGGACACCTCTAACTATGGCTACACCTTC.

This rearrangement joins TRBV5-8 to TRBJ2-3; TRBD2 agrees at 7 bases. V trimming: 0 bases; J trimming: 1 base; junction bases outside the gene matches: 11. Per germline, CDR1 SGHTS and CDR2 YDEGEE. The CDR3 contains 18 residues. CDR3 sequence reads: CASSLGGASGLGTDTQYF. CDR3 nucleotides: TGTGCCAGCAGCTTGGGAGGGGCTAGCGGTCTCGGCACAGATACGCAGTATTTT.

The gene calls are TRBV10-1 and TRBJ2-7; 10 bases map to TRBD2. The germline gives CDR1 WNHNN, CDR2 SYGVQD (reference sequence). The CDR3 covers 15 residues. V shed 3 bases, J shed 2 bases, and the junction held 4 bases outside the gene matches. In DNA form, the CDR3 reads TGCGCCAGCAGTGATGTGACTAGCGGGCCCTACGAGCAGTACTTC. It encodes CASSDVTSGPYEQYF.

V and J are TRBV14 and TRBJ2-1; no reliable D call. Germline CDR1 SGHDN, CDR2 FVKESK. The V end was cut by 1 base, the J end by 0 bases, with 13 bases between. The CDR3 is 17 amino acids. The CDR3 nucleotides read TGTGCCAGCAGCCAAGTCGGAGTGGGCTCCTCCTACAATGAGCAGTTCTTC. Protein product: CASSQVGVGSSYNEQFF.

The chain joins TRBV19 to TRBJ1-5, with 9 nucleotides matching TRBD1. V lost 8 bases, J lost 6 bases, and 8 bases stayed unmatched. The CDR3 loop spans 14 amino acids. Germline V lookup: CDR1 LNHDA, CDR2 SQIVND (reference sequence). CDR3: CASSTGGSGQPQHF. As DNA, the CDR3 is TGTGCCAGTTCGACAGGGGGTTCTGGTCAGCCCCAGCATTTT. Full variable domain (rest looked up from reference TRBV19 and TRBJ1-5): DGGITQSPKYLFRKEGQNVTLSCEQNLNHDAMYWYRQDPGQGLRLIYYSQIVNDFQKGDIAEGYSVSREKKESFPLTVTSAQKNPTAFYLCASSTGGSGQPQHFGDGTRLSIL.

The chain carries TRBV2 and TRBJ2-7; D unresolved. CDR1 and CDR2 from the germline V gene are SNHLY and FYNNEI. Trimming pared 4 bases from V and 2 bases from J, leaving 9 bases between. This CDR3 spans 13 amino acids. Written as DNA, the CDR3 is TGTGCCAGCAGTGGAGGAATCCCCTACGAGCAGTACTTC. It specifies CASSGGIPYEQYF.

V gene TRBV5-5 combines with J gene TRBJ1-1, with 8 bases matching TRBD1. The J segment lost 0 bases and the V segment lost 4 bases, leaving 5 bases of the junction unmatched. The CDR3 length is 15 residues. The V gene's germline CDR1 is SGHKS and CDR2 YYEKEE (reference sequence). CDR3 loop: CASSPGQGVNTEAFF. The DNA for the CDR3 is TGTGCCAGCAGCCCTGGACAGGGTGTGAACACTGAAGCTTTCTTT.

The chain uses TRBV6-5 and TRBJ1-1; the match to TRBD1 covers 7 bases. Germline V gene sequence: CDR1 MNHEY, CDR2 SVGAGI. The CDR3 consists of 16 residues. The V and J ends lost 2 bases and 1 base, in that order; junction bases with no gene match: 7. This CDR3 is CASSYLRAGGNTEAFF. CDR3 DNA: TGTGCCAGCAGTTACCTACGGGCAGGGGGGAACACTGAAGCTTTCTTT.

The count of this clone is one. The chain employs TRBV6-5 and TRBJ2-5; 11 bases line up with TRBD2. V trimming: 0 bases; J trimming: 5 bases; junction bases outside the gene matches: 2. This CDR3 has 15 amino acids. CDR1 is MNHEY, CDR2 SVGAGI, per germline. This CDR3 reads CASSYSWTSGETQYF. The CDR3 nucleotides are TGTGCCAGCAGTTACTCGTGGACTAGCGGGGAGACCCAGTACTTC.

This chain joins TRBV18 and TRBJ1-2; D unresolved. The germline V and J ends were trimmed by 5 bases and 3 bases, with 7 bases remaining between them. Germline CDR1 reads KGHSH; CDR2 reads LQKENI. The CDR3 sequence is 12 residues long. The CDR3 is CASSGQDYGYTF. The CDR3 DNA is TGTGCCAGCTCAGGGCAGGACTATGGCTACACCTTC.

The chain couples TRBV19 to TRBJ1-1; no firm D call. Deletions cut 1 base from V and 1 base from J, with 13 bases between. The germline V gene has CDR1 LNHDA and CDR2 SQIVND (reference sequence). The CDR3 extends over 16 amino acids. The CDR3 here is CASSIGDRVENTEAFF. The CDR3 DNA reads as TGTGCCAGTAGTATAGGAGATCGGGTAGAGAACACTGAAGCTTTCTTT.

V is TRBV27 and J is TRBJ1-6; no clear D. V was shortened by 5 bases and J by 8 bases, with 19 bases between the two germline ends. The germline V gene has CDR1 MNHEY and CDR2 SMNVEV (reference sequence). The CDR3 is 16 amino acids. The CDR3 nucleotides are TGTGCCAGCAGTCCCCGGGTCGACCGGGCCTATTCACCCCTCCACTTT. Encoded protein: CASSPRVDRAYSPLHF.

A few counts support this clone. The chain uses TRBV5-1 and TRBJ2-5; 9 bases agree with TRBD2. The length of the CDR3 is 14 residues. From germline, CDR1 is SGHRS and CDR2 YFSETQ. J was trimmed by 4 bases and V by 4 bases; bases with no gene match: 5. CDR3 region: CASSMASGVETQYF. CDR3 coding DNA: TGCGCCAGCAGCATGGCTAGCGGGGTAGAGACCCAGTACTTC.

This chain uses TRBV6-1 with TRBJ1-2, with 9 bases lining up with TRBD1. In germline, CDR1 is MNHNS, CDR2 SASEGT. V trimming: 3 bases; J trimming: 4 bases; junction bases outside the gene matches: 0. The CDR3 is made up of 13 amino acids. CDR3 residues: CASSETGGYGYTF. The CDR3 DNA follows: TGTGCCAGCAGTGAGACAGGGGGCTATGGCTACACCTTC.

This clone is a singleton in its sample. This rearrangement joins TRBV6-5 to TRBJ1-1; TRBD1 might be the D (5 bases). CDR1 is MNHEY, CDR2 SVGAGI, per germline. V dropped 6 bases and J dropped 0 bases, with 11 bases sitting between them. The CDR3 totals 14 residues. The CDR3 DNA reads as TGTGCCAGCAGCCTGGCGGGGGTGAACACTGAAGCTTTCTTT. Translation: CASSLAGVNTEAFF.

This clone was recorded only once. The J gene is TRBJ2-7, the V gene TRBV2; 7 nucleotides line up with TRBD1. The V gene end was trimmed by 1 base and the J gene end by 7 bases; junction bases not matched to a gene: 4. Germline lookup yields CDR1 SNHLY and CDR2 FYNNEI. This CDR3 has 13 residues. In DNA, the CDR3 is TGTGCCAGCAGTGAAGGTAGGGGACAGGAGCAGTACTTC. Its translation: CASSEGRGQEQYF.

The J gene is TRBJ2-7, the V gene TRBV6-2 or TRBV6-3; 7 nucleotides match TRBD2. CDR3 length: 16 amino acids. Looked up from germline, CDR1 is MNHEY and CDR2 is SVGEGT. V dropped 0 bases and J dropped 2; count of bases not matched to a gene: 7. The CDR3 is CASSYSKAGVPYEQYF. CDR3 nucleotides: TGTGCCAGCAGTTACTCGAAGGCGGGAGTCCCCTACGAGCAGTACTTC.

The chain combines TRBV9 with TRBJ1-6; D is possibly TRBD1 (5 bases). The germline CDR1 and CDR2 sequences are SGDLS and YYNGEE. This CDR3 contains 14 residues. V was shortened by 0 bases and J by 9 bases, with 10 bases between the two germline ends. The CDR3 spells CASSVVAGSSPLHF. The CDR3, as DNA: TGTGCCAGCAGCGTAGTGGCAGGGAGTTCACCCCTCCACTTT.

This rearrangement joins TRBV7-2 to TRBJ1-3, with D tentatively TRBD1 (6 bases). Trimming cost V 3 bases and J 4 bases, with 7 bases left between them. Germline lookup yields CDR1 SGHTA and CDR2 FQGNSA. The CDR3 spans 13 residues. The CDR3 here is CASSLDRGNTIYF. For the CDR3, the DNA is TGTGCCAGCAGCTTGGACAGAGGAAACACCATATATTTT.